What follows are 14 T cell receptor beta chains derived from one specimen sequenced in a study of blood T cell repertoires in COVID-19. Method: immunoSEQ multiplex PCR; TCRdb's copy keeps in-frame clones and lacks some. This sample has 300,000 or so clones; 70% to 90% occur once, and the top ten carry around 6%. Sequencing input: PBMCs or T cells enriched from blood (not recorded which). All receptors come from a woman in her 30s who had recovered from COVID-19.

The chain employs TRBV19 and TRBJ1-5; 7 bases align to TRBD1. CDR1 is LNHDA and CDR2 is SQIVND in the germline V gene (reference sequence). The CDR3 totals 15 residues. Trimming cost V 3 bases and J 9 bases; bases outside gene matches: 11. CDR3 bases: TGTGCCAGTAGTATTTTTGGAGGGGACAGCCGGCCCCAGCATTTT. Its protein product is CASSIFGGDSRPQHF. Filled out from reference TRBV19 and TRBJ1-5, the complete variable domain reads DGGITQSPKYLFRKEGQNVTLSCEQNLNHDAMYWYRQDPGQGLRLIYYSQIVNDFQKGDIAEGYSVSREKKESFPLTVTSAQKNPTAFYLCASSIFGGDSRPQHFGDGTRLSIL.

V usage is TRBV5-1 and J usage is TRBJ2-7; D is perhaps TRBD1 (6 bases). V was trimmed by 4 bases and J by 0 bases, leaving 17 bases between them. CDR1 and CDR2 from the germline V gene are SGHRS and YFSETQ. This CDR3 has 16 residues. This CDR3 reads CASSTQPGASSYEQYF. The DNA for the CDR3 is TGCGCCAGCAGCACCCAGCCAGGGGCCAGCTCCTACGAGCAGTACTTC.

The V call is TRBV29-1, the J call TRBJ1-2; D gene ambiguous. Trimming took off 6 bases at V and 4 bases at J, with 12 bases between the two ends. This CDR3 is 12 amino acids long. CDR1 is SQVTM and CDR2 is ANQGSEA in the germline V gene. Here the CDR3 DNA reads TGCAGCGTCCAAGACACCGCCTATGGCTACACCTTC. It yields the protein CSVQDTAYGYTF. Full variable domain (missing parts from reference TRBV29-1 and TRBJ1-2): SAVISQKPSRDICQRGTSLTIQCQVDSQVTMMFWYRQQPGQSLTLIATANQGSEATYESGFVIDKFPISRPNLTFSTLTVSNMSPEDSSIYLCSVQDTAYGYTFGSGTRLTVV.

The chain couples TRBV9 to TRBJ1-1; D might be TRBD1 (6 bases). The germline V gene has CDR1 SGDLS and CDR2 YYNGEE. Trimming pared 0 bases from V and 3 bases from J, leaving 12 bases between. The CDR3 runs to 15 residues. DNA of the CDR3: TGTGCCAGCAGCGTAGGAACAGGGTCGGACACTGAAGCTTTCTTT. Its translation: CASSVGTGSDTEAFF.

The chain couples TRBV11-2 to TRBJ1-1; 9 bases are shared with TRBD1. The CDR3 runs to 14 residues. From germline, CDR1 is SGHAT and CDR2 FQNNGV. V lost 2 bases and J lost 5; bases outside the gene matches: 3. This CDR3 is CASSLYRGPTEAFF. In DNA form, the CDR3 reads TGTGCCAGCAGCTTATACAGGGGGCCTACTGAAGCTTTCTTT.

This clone was seen a single time. This chain connects TRBV19 to TRBJ1-5, with a weak D call TRBD1 (5 bases). Looked up from germline, CDR1 is LNHDA and CDR2 is SQIVND (reference sequence). Trimming cost V 7 bases and J 0 bases, with 22 bases left between them. The CDR3 extends over 18 amino acids. DNA for the CDR3: TGTGCCAGTAACCACGGAGGGGTTTCACCGATTAGCAATCAGCCCCAGCATTTT. This sequence encodes CASNHGGVSPISNQPQHF. Using reference TRBV19 and TRBJ1-5 for the parts outside the CDR3, the full variable domain is DGGITQSPKYLFRKEGQNVTLSCEQNLNHDAMYWYRQDPGQGLRLIYYSQIVNDFQKGDIAEGYSVSREKKESFPLTVTSAQKNPTAFYLCASNHGGVSPISNQPQHFGDGTRLSIL.

The chain joins TRBV19 to TRBJ2-3; a weak D match, TRBD2 (6 bases). Trimming cost V 8 bases and J 1 base, with 10 bases left between them. Germline V CDR1 and CDR2: LNHDA, SQIVND (reference sequence). The CDR3 runs to 13 residues. The CDR3 protein is CASGGSRTDTQYF. CDR3 nucleotide sequence: TGTGCCAGTGGGGGGAGTCGCACAGATACGCAGTATTTT.

CDR3: CASSFYPTGGRNEAFF. The CDR3 DNA follows: TGTGCCAGCAGCTTCTACCCGACAGGGGGCAGGAATGAAGCTTTCTTT. The chain uses TRBV7-2 and TRBJ1-1, with TRBD1 matching 10 bases. From germline, CDR1 is SGHTA and CDR2 FQGNSA. The CDR3 loop spans 16 amino acids. V lost 3 bases to trimming and J lost 7 bases; unmatched junction nucleotides: 11.

The chain employs TRBV2 and TRBJ1-2, with TRBD1 as a possible D gene (6 bases). The CDR3 length is 12 residues. From germline, CDR1 is SNHLY and CDR2 FYNNEI. Trimming took 4 bases from V and 8 from J, leaving 11 bases between them. CDR3 residues: CASSVEQGGYTF. In DNA, the CDR3 is TGTGCCAGCAGTGTAGAGCAGGGGGGCTACACCTTC.

This chain uses TRBV5-6 with TRBJ1-2; 8 bases align to TRBD1. CDR3 size: 13 residues. CDR1 and CDR2 (germline): SGHDT, YYEEEE. V dropped 1 base and J dropped 8; count of bases not matched to a gene: 4. CDR3 region: CASSLQGAQGYTF. The CDR3 coding sequence is TGTGCCAGCAGCTTGCAGGGGGCGCAAGGCTACACCTTC.

The V call is TRBV19, the J call TRBJ1-5; D gene unclear. V was pared by 2 bases and J by 0 bases, with 8 bases between. The V gene's germline CDR1 is LNHDA and CDR2 SQIVND (reference sequence). The CDR3 is 15 residues long. The CDR3 DNA reads as TGTGCCAGTAGTATACCGCCGGGTAGCAATCAGCCCCAGCATTTT. This codes for CASSIPPGSNQPQHF.

The chain carries TRBV6-6 and TRBJ1-2, with 7 bases aligning to TRBD1. Germline values: CDR1 MNHNY, CDR2 SVGAGI (reference sequence). CDR3 length equals 14 residues. V lost 7 bases and J lost 4; bases outside the gene matches: 9. For the CDR3, the DNA is TGTGCCAGCACCCAGGACAGGCCCACCTATGGCTACACCTTC. Amino acid sequence: CASTQDRPTYGYTF.

The chain links TRBV27 to TRBJ2-2, with a weak D call TRBD2 (6 bases). The V gene lost 2 bases and the J gene lost 3 bases, with 7 bases spanning the gap. Germline loops: CDR1 MNHEY, CDR2 SMNVEV (reference sequence). The CDR3 contains 14 residues. The CDR3 is CASSLGGDTGELFF. In DNA, the CDR3 is TGTGCCAGCAGTTTAGGAGGGGACACCGGGGAGCTGTTTTTT.

The rearrangement uses TRBV28 and TRBJ2-5, with D possibly being TRBD1 (5 bases). V was trimmed by 9 bases and J by 4 bases, leaving 12 bases between them. The germline CDR1 and CDR2 sequences are MDHEN and SYDVKM. This CDR3 contains 12 residues. The CDR3 protein is CASSGLGETQYF. CDR3 sequence (DNA): TGTGCCAGTTCAGGGTTGGGAGAGACCCAGTACTTC.